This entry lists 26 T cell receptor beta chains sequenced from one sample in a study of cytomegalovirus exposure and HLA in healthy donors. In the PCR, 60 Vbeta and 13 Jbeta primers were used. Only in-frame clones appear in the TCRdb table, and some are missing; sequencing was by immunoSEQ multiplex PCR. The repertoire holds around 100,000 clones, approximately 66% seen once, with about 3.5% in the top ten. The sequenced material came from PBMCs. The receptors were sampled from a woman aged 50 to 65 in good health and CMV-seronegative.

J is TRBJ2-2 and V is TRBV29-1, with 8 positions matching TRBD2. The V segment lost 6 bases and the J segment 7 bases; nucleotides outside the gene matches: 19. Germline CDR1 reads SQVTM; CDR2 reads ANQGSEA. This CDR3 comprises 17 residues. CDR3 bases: TGCAGCGTCGCGGGACTAGACGGAATATTTTCTAACGGGGAGCTGTTTTTT. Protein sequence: CSVAGLDGIFSNGELFF.

The DNA of the CDR3 is TGCGCCAGCAGCCAAGGACAGCAGAACACTGAAGCTTTCTTT. Translation gives CASSQGQQNTEAFF. V usage is TRBV4-3 and J usage is TRBJ1-1, with a possible D match to TRBD1 (5 bases). Germline CDR1 is LGHNA and CDR2 is YSLEER. With 1 base removed from V and 1 base from J, the gap between germline ends came to 7 bases. The CDR3 has 14 residues.

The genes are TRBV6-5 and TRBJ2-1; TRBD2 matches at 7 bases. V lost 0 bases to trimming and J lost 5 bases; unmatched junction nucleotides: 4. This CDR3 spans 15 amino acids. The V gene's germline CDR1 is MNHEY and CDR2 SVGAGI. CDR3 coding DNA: TGTGCCAGCAGTTACTCGGGCCTAGCGGACAATGAGCAGTTCTTC. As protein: CASSYSGLADNEQFF.

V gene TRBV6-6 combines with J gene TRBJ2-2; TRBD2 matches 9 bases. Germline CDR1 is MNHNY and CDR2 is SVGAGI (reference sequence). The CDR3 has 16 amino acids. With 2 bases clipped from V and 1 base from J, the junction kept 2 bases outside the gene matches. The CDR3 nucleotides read TGTGCCAGCAGTTACCCGACTAGCGGGAACACCGGGGAGCTGTTTTTT. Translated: CASSYPTSGNTGELFF.

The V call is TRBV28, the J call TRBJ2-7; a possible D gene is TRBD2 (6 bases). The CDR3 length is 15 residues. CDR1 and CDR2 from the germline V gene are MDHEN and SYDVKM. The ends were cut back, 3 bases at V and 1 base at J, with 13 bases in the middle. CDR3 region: CASSLGTPGSYEQYF. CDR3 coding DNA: TGTGCCAGCAGTTTGGGGACTCCGGGGTCCTACGAGCAGTACTTC.

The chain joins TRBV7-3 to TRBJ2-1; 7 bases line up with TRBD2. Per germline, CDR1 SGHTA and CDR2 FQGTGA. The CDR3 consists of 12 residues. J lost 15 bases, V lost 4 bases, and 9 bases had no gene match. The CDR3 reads CASSSYQGLRFF. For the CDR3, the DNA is TGTGCCAGCAGCTCCTACCAGGGACTACGGTTCTTC.

The CDR3 region is CASSLAQSHTGELFF. The CDR3 DNA reads as TGCGCCAGCAGCTTGGCCCAGTCCCACACCGGGGAGCTGTTTTTT. The V gene is TRBV5-1, the J gene TRBJ2-2; D unclear. The CDR3 is 15 residues long. CDR1 SGHRS and CDR2 YFSETQ come from the germline V gene. The ends were cut back, 0 bases at V and 3 bases at J, with 9 bases in the middle.

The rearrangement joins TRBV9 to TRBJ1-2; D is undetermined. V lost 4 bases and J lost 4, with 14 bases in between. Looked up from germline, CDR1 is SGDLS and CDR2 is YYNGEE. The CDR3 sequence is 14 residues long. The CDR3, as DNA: TGTGCCAGCAGCCCTGGGCCCAAGACCTATGGCTACACCTTC. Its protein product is CASSPGPKTYGYTF.

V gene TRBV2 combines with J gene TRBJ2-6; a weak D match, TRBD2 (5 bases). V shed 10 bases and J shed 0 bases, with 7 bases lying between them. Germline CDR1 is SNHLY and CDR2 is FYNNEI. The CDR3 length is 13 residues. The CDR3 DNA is TGTGCCAAACGGGACTCTGGGGCCAACGTCCTGACTTTC. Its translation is CAKRDSGANVLTF.

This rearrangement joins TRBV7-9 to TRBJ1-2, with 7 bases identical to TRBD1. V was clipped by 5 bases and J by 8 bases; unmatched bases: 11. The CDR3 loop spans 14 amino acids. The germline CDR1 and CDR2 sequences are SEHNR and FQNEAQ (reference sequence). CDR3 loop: CASSRLGGGEGYTF. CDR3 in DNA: TGTGCCAGCAGCCGCTTAGGAGGGGGCGAAGGCTACACCTTC.

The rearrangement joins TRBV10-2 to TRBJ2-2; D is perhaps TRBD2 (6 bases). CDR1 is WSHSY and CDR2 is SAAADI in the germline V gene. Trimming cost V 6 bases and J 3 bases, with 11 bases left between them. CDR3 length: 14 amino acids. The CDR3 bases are TGCGCCAGCAGATGGGACTTGGACACCGGGGAGCTGTTTTTT. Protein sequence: CASRWDLDTGELFF.

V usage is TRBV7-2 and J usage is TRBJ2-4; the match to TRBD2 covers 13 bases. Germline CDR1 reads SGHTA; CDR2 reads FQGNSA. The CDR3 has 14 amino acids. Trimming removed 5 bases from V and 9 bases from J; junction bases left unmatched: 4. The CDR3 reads CASSMTSGGSIQYF. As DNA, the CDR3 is TGTGCCAGCAGCATGACTAGCGGGGGGAGCATTCAGTACTTC.

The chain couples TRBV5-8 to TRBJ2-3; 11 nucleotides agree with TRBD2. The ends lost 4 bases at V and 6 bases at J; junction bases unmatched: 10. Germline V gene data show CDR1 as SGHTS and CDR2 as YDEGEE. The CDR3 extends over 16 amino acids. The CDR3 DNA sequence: TGTGCCAGCAGCAACTCCGGGACTAGCGGACCGGATACGCAGTATTTT. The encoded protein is CASSNSGTSGPDTQYF.

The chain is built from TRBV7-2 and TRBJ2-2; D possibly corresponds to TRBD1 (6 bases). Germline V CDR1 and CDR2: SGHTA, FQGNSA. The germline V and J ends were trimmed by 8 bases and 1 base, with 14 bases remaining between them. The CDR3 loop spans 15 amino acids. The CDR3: CASDFWGRNTGELFF. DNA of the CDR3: TGTGCCAGCGATTTCTGGGGGCGGAACACCGGGGAGCTGTTTTTT.

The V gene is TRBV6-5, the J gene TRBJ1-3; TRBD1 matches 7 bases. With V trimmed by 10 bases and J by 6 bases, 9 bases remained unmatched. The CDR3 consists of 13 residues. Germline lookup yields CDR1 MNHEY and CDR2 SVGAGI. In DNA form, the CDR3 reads TGTGCCACTCGGACAGGCTTATCAAACACCATATATTTT. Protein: CATRTGLSNTIYF.

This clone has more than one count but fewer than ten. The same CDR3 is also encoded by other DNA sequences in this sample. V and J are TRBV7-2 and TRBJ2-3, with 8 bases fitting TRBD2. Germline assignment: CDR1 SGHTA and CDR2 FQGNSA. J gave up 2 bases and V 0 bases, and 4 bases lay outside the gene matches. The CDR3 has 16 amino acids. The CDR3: CASSLAQRGSTDTQYF. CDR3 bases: TGTGCCAGCAGCTTAGCGCAGCGGGGGTCCACAGATACGCAGTATTTT.

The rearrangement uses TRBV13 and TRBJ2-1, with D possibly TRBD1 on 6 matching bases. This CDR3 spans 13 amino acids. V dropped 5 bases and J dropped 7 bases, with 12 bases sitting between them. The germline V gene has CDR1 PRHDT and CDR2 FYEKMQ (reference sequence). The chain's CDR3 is CASSVDRSNEQFF. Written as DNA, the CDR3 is TGTGCCAGCAGCGTAGACAGGTCGAATGAGCAGTTCTTC.

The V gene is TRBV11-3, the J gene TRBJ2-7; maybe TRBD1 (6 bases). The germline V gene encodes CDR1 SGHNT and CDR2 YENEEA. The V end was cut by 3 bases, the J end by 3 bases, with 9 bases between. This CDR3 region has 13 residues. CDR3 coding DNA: TGTGCCAGCAGCTTTGGACAGTTCTACGAGCAGTACTTC. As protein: CASSFGQFYEQYF.

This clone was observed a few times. The CDR3 nucleotides are TGCGCCAGCAGCGCGGGACTAGCGGCCTTAGATACGCAGTATTTT. Amino acids: CASSAGLAALDTQYF. J is TRBJ2-3 and V is TRBV5-1, with 11 bases that match TRBD2. The CDR3 has 15 amino acids. With V trimmed by 4 bases and J by 5 bases, 6 bases remained unmatched. CDR1 and CDR2 (germline): SGHRS, YFSETQ.

CDR3 DNA: TGCGCCAGCAGCCAAACCTTGACAGGGAGCTATGGCTACACCTTC. Translating gives CASSQTLTGSYGYTF. The V and J genes are TRBV4-1 and TRBJ1-2; the match to TRBD1 covers 7 bases. Germline loops: CDR1 MGHRA, CDR2 YSYEKL. This CDR3 comprises 15 residues. Losses at the gene ends were 2 bases for V and 4 bases for J; bases not matched to a gene: 7.

CDR3 protein: CASSRGGQGTTEAFF. For the CDR3, the DNA is TGCGCCAGCAGCCGTGGGGGACAGGGGACCACTGAAGCTTTCTTT. V usage is TRBV5-1 and J usage is TRBJ1-1, with TRBD1 matching 10 bases. Losses at the gene ends were 4 bases for V and 4 bases for J; bases not matched to a gene: 7. Germline V gives CDR1 SGHRS, CDR2 YFSETQ. CDR3 length equals 15 residues.

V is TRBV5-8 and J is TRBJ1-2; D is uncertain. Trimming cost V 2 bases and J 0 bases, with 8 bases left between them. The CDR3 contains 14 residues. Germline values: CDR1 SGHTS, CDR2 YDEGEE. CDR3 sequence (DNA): TGTGCCAGCAGCTTCCCCCGGGCTAACTATGGCTACACCTTC. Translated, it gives CASSFPRANYGYTF. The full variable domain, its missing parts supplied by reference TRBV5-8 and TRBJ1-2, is EAGVTQSPTHLIKTRGQQATLRCSPISGHTSVYWYQQALGLGLQFLLWYDEGEERNRGNFPPRFSGRQFPNYSSELNVNALELEDSALYLCASSFPRANYGYTFGSGTRLTVV.

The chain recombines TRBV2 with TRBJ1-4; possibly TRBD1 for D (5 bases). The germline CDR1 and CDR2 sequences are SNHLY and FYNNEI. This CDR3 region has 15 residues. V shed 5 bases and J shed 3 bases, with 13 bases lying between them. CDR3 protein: CASSPRQGANEKLFF. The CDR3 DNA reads TGTGCCAGCAGTCCCAGGCAGGGCGCTAATGAAAAACTGTTTTTT.

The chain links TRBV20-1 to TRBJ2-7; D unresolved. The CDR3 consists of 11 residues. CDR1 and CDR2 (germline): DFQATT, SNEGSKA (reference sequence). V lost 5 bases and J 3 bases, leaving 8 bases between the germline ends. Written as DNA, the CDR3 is TGCAGTGCTGCCACGGGCTACGAGCAGTACTTC. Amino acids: CSAATGYEQYF.

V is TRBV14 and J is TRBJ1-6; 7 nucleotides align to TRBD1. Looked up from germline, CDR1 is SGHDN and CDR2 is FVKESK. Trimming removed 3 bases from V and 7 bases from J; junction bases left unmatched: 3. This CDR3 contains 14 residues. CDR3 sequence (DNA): TGTGCCAGCAGCCAGGGACAGAGAAATTCACCCCTCCACTTT. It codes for CASSQGQRNSPLHF.

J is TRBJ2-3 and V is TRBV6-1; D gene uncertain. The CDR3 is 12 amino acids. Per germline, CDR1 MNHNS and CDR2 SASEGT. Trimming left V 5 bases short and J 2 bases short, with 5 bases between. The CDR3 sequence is CASSKYTDTQYF. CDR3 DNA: TGTGCCAGCAGTAAATACACAGATACGCAGTATTTT.